The 13 T cell receptor beta chains below were found in one sample sequenced in a study of shared clonotypes between healthy human individuals. As defined, naive CD8 cells were CD45RO-negative and positively selected for CCR7, with terminally differentiated effector memory CD45RA+ cells excluded. The table came from immunoSEQ multiplex PCR; TCRdb's copy has only in-frame clones and leaves some out. The sample lists roughly 650,000 clones, approximately 96% seen once, with approximately 0.1% in the top ten. Sequenced: naive CD8+ T cells sorted from blood. The receptors here all came from a woman aged 25 to 45 in good health.

The chain is built from TRBV5-1 and TRBJ2-7, with D possibly being TRBD1 or TRBD2 (5 bases each). Trimming pared 5 bases from V and 2 bases from J, leaving 17 bases between. This CDR3 region has 15 residues. Germline V CDR1 and CDR2: SGHRS, YFSETQ. This CDR3 reads CASRGDRDPTYEQYF. The CDR3 DNA sequence: TGCGCCAGCAGGGGGGACCGGGACCCCACCTACGAGCAGTACTTC.

The rearrangement uses TRBV9 and TRBJ2-7; the D call may be TRBD1 or TRBD2 (5 bases each). The V and J ends lost 3 bases and 2 bases respectively, with 15 bases between them. The germline gives CDR1 SGDLS, CDR2 YYNGEE. This CDR3 has 15 amino acids. For the CDR3, the DNA is TGTGCCAGCAGCGCAGTGCCGGGACCGCCCTACGAGCAGTACTTC. Its protein is CASSAVPGPPYEQYF.

The rearrangement joins TRBV19 to TRBJ2-7, with 9 bases matching TRBD2. The CDR3 runs 14 residues. The V segment lost 5 bases and the J segment 4 bases; nucleotides outside the gene matches: 6. In germline, CDR1 is LNHDA, CDR2 SQIVND (reference sequence). The CDR3 sequence: CASSSTSGGYEQYF. CDR3 DNA: TGTGCCAGTAGTTCGACTAGCGGTGGGTACGAGCAGTACTTC.

The gene calls are TRBV15 and TRBJ2-1, with 8 bases aligning to TRBD2. Per the germline V gene, CDR1 is LNHNV and CDR2 is YYDKDF (reference sequence). CDR3 length equals 16 residues. J lost 7 bases, V lost 3 bases, and 11 bases had no gene match. The CDR3 here is CATSSLGSGRINEQFF. The CDR3 bases are TGTGCCACCAGCAGTCTGGGAAGCGGGAGAATTAATGAGCAGTTCTTC.

This sequence joins TRBV15 and TRBJ2-7; D might be TRBD1 (5 bases). The length of the CDR3 is 15 residues. From germline, CDR1 is LNHNV and CDR2 YYDKDF (reference sequence). Trimming took off 2 bases at V and 5 bases at J, with 16 bases between the two ends. CDR3 bases: TGTGCCACCAGCAGAAATCAGGGTATCCTCCACGAGCAGTACTTC. This translates into CATSRNQGILHEQYF.

The V gene is TRBV19, the J gene TRBJ1-1; 7 nucleotides agree with TRBD1. In germline, CDR1 is LNHDA, CDR2 SQIVND (reference sequence). The trim removed 7 bases at V and 7 bases at J, leaving 9 bases unmatched. This CDR3 comprises 13 residues. Here the CDR3 reads CASKTTGTVEAFF. The CDR3 nucleotides are TGTGCCAGTAAAACTACCGGGACAGTTGAAGCTTTCTTT. The full variable domain, its missing parts supplied by reference TRBV19 and TRBJ1-1, is DGGITQSPKYLFRKEGQNVTLSCEQNLNHDAMYWYRQDPGQGLRLIYYSQIVNDFQKGDIAEGYSVSREKKESFPLTVTSAQKNPTAFYLCASKTTGTVEAFFGQGTRLTVV.

V usage is TRBV29-1 and J usage is TRBJ2-7; maybe TRBD1 (6 bases). CDR3 length: 13 residues. Trimming shortened V by 4 bases and J by 4 bases, and 14 bases separated the two germline ends. Germline CDR1 reads SQVTM; CDR2 reads ANQGSEA. The CDR3 nucleotides are TGCAGCGTTGGTATGGGGGCCCGGTACGAGCAGTACTTC. Protein: CSVGMGARYEQYF.

The chain is built from TRBV7-9 and TRBJ1-2; the match to TRBD1 covers 8 bases. Germline lookup yields CDR1 SEHNR and CDR2 FQNEAQ (reference sequence). The junction had 4 bases not matched to a gene; V was cut back by 5 bases and J by 8 bases. The CDR3 has 12 amino acids. The CDR3 DNA reads as TGTGCCAGCAGCGGCCGACAGGGGGGCTACACCTTC. This translates into CASSGRQGGYTF. Filled out from reference TRBV7-9 and TRBJ1-2, the complete variable domain reads DTGVSQNPRHKITKRGQNVTFRCDPISEHNRLYWYRQTLGQGPEFLTYFQNEAQLEKSRLLSDRFSAERPKGSFSTLEIQRTEQGDSAMYLCASSGRQGGYTFGSGTRLTVV.

This chain joins TRBV19 and TRBJ2-5; tentatively, D is TRBD1 or TRBD2 (5 bases each). The CDR3 runs to 15 residues. Trimming pared 3 bases from V and 3 bases from J, leaving 14 bases between. Germline V gene data show CDR1 as LNHDA and CDR2 as SQIVND (reference sequence). In nucleotides, the CDR3 is TGTGCCAGTAGTATTTTAGGGACGGACAAAGAGACCCAGTACTTC. This sequence encodes CASSILGTDKETQYF.

The chain recombines TRBV27 with TRBJ1-1, with TRBD1 as a possible D gene (5 bases). This CDR3 is built from 15 residues. The germline V and J ends were trimmed by 8 bases and 3 bases, with 19 bases remaining between them. Germline V gene lookup returns CDR1 MNHEY and CDR2 SMNVEV (reference sequence). The CDR3 protein is CASDVRGGRHTEAFF. CDR3 nucleotide sequence: TGTGCCAGCGACGTCCGGGGGGGAAGGCACACTGAAGCTTTCTTT.

This clone appeared a few times. The J gene is TRBJ1-1, the V gene TRBV5-4; the D gene is possibly TRBD1 (6 bases). From germline, CDR1 is SGHNT and CDR2 YYREEE (reference sequence). CDR3 length: 12 residues. The germline V and J ends were trimmed by 0 bases and 7 bases, with 7 bases remaining between them. CDR3 coding DNA: TGTGCCAGCAGCTTGGGACAGGTTGAAGCTTTCTTT. Protein sequence: CASSLGQVEAFF. The full variable domain, its missing parts supplied by reference TRBV5-4 and TRBJ1-1, is ETGVTQSPTHLIKTRGQQVTLRCSSQSGHNTVSWYQQALGQGPQFIFQYYREEENGRGNFPPRFSGLQFPNYSSELNVNALELDDSALYLCASSLGQVEAFFGQGTRLTVV.

The J gene is TRBJ2-7, the V gene TRBV4-1; 7 bases map to TRBD1. CDR3 length: 15 amino acids. With V trimmed by 4 bases and J by 3 bases, 9 bases remained unmatched. Germline V gene sequence: CDR1 MGHRA, CDR2 YSYEKL. CDR3 amino acids: CASSPTGTAFYEQYF. DNA for the CDR3: TGCGCCAGCAGCCCCACCGGGACAGCCTTCTACGAGCAGTACTTC.

The chain uses TRBV7-6 and TRBJ2-1; D possibly matches TRBD1 or TRBD2 (5 bases each). The CDR3 sequence is 16 residues long. The germline gives CDR1 SGHVS, CDR2 FNYEAQ. V dropped 1 base and J dropped 4 bases, with 14 bases sitting between them. The CDR3: CASSLGGVAKYNEQFF. CDR3 sequence (DNA): TGTGCCAGCAGCTTAGGAGGGGTGGCCAAATACAATGAGCAGTTCTTC. Filled out from reference TRBV7-6 and TRBJ2-1, the complete variable domain reads GAGVSQSPRYKVTKRGQDVALRCDPISGHVSLYWYRQALGQGPEFLTYFNYEAQQDKSGLPNDRFSAERPEGSISTLTIQRTEQRDSAMYRCASSLGGVAKYNEQFFGPGTRLTVL.